This TCR beta chain is drawn from a study of TIL therapy for anti-PD-1-resistant metastatic lung cancer (TCRdb year 2021). Regarding the research as a whole: Tumors were collected before any PD-1/PD-L1 blockade, after which patients were given nivolumab, and patients who progressed were given lymphodepletion, an infusion of expanded TIL and IL-2. A median age of around 54 years (range about 35-85) and a median tumor PD-L1 proportion score of 5.5% to 7% were recorded among enrolled patients. The cohort was composed predominantly of lung adenocarcinoma, with a few EGFR-mutant and two ALK-rearranged tumors included, and half of patients were identified as current or former smokers. Across the cohort, whole-exome sequencing showed a median non-synonymous tumor mutation burden of more than 1.3 mutations per megabase. T cell receptor beta sequencing of tumor and peripheral blood served to follow clonotypes across the tumor, the expanded TIL product, and serial blood samples.

This clone was counted once. Its antigen specificity is not known. It has no much larger one-base neighbor in the sample; base qualities were not kept. The study at large found these results: The study protocol defined all tumor marker inferences as exploratory. The baseline peripheral repertoire was partially replaced by infused TIL clonotypes, which then decayed over months, and persistence showed no apparent association with response. The cohort was highly selected, including more treatment-naive, never-smoker and oncogene-addicted patients than is typical, which limits generalizability.

What the time point label conveys for this sample: pre-treatment sample, taken before nivolumab and TIL therapy. Adults with stage 4 NSCLC were enrolled from October 2017 to January 2020 in a dual-center phase I trial. Samples came from a single-arm, open-label phase I trial of tumor-infiltrating lymphocyte therapy with nivolumab in advanced non-small cell lung cancer. Blood mononuclear cells from EDTA tubes were separated on a Ficoll gradient and snap-frozen as pellets, and DNA was extracted from the cells using a Qiagen mini-prep kit. TCR beta CDR3 regions were amplified from genomic DNA by bias-controlled multiplex PCR with the immunoSEQ v3 hsTCRB kit. TCR libraries were sequenced on an Illumina NextSeq 500 to 2 million or so read pairs for survey level or 5-6 million for deep level. Per the original workflow: V, D and J genes were assigned, non-productive sequences were removed, and clonality was reported by immunoSEQ Analyzer software. To compare repertoires between infused TIL and blood, productive Simpson clonality was used along with the Morisita overlap index of productive TRB rearrangements. The absolute count of a clonotype in blood was estimated by multiplying the lymphocyte count by the CD3+ fraction and by the productive frequency of the clone. TCRdb provides this immuneACCESS table in a form limited to in-frame rearrangements. Some clones are lacking; in checked studies, under half of them reflect an unresolved V gene, and why the rest are absent is not known. The DNA was the basis for D and trimming; V, J and clone size are from that table. A total of more than 55,000 clones appear in this sample, approximately 69% of them only once. The leading ten clones occupy over 6.5% of the sample.

This specimen was blood, taken at baseline. The receptor's source is a person aged 30 to 80 with non-small cell lung cancer.

The CDR3 in this case is CASSVHLAGDLRDTQYF. The DNA sequence reads TGTGCCAGCAGCGTGCATCTTGCGGGAGATTTACGAGATACGCAGTATTTT. The sequence links TRBV9 to TRBJ2-3; 7 central nucleotides agree with TRBD2. The CDR3 starts with the cysteine, ends with the phenylalanine, and has 17 residues. Here the CDR3 DNA is all that survives: 51 bases in frame from base 1. Based on the germline V gene, the CDR1 and CDR2 sequences are SGDLS and YYNGEE. Trimming accounts for 2 bases at V and 5 bases at J, while the number of junction bases matched to no gene is 14. Joined to the reference TRBV9 and TRBJ2-3 proteins, this CDR3 gives the full variable domain: DSGVTQTPKHLITATGQRVTLRCSPRSGDLSVYWYQQSLDQGLQFLIQYYNGEERAKGNILERFSAQQFPDLHSELNLSSLELGDSALYFCASSVHLAGDLRDTQYFGPGTRLTVL.